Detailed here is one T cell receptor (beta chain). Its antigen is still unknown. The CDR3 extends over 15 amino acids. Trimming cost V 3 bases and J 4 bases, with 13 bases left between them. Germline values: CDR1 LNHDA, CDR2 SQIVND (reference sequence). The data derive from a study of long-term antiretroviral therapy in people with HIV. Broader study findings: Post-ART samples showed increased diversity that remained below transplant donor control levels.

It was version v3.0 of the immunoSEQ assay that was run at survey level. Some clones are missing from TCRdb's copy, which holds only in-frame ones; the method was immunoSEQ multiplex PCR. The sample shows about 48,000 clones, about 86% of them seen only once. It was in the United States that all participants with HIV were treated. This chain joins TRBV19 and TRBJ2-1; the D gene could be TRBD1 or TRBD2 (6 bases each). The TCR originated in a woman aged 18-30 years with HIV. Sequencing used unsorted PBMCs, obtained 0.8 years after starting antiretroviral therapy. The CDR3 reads CASSMGAGTYNEQFF. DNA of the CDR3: TGTGCCAGTAGTATGGGGGCGGGAACATACAATGAGCAGTTCTTC.